This is a list of T cell receptor beta chains from one sample in a study of blood T cells in healthy people across ages. In TCRdb, the 5' RACE reads were re-called with MiXCR into one record per CDR3 protein. The data show 550,000 to 800,000 distinct CDR3 sequences, 20% to 25% seen once. The sequenced sample consisted of blood. The source is an older man in good health. Each CDR3 is given with its conserved first and last residue. The D gene is left open where the match is weak. Not every row has a clone size; where given, it reads once, few, many or a size class.

size	V	D	J	CDR3	DNA
-	TRBV28	-	TRBJ2-2	CASSFTGPNTGELFF	TGTGCCAGCAGTTTTACGGGCCCGAACACCGGGGAGCTGTTTTTT
-	TRBV3-1	-	TRBJ2-1	CASSRVVASSYNEQFF	TGTGCCAGCAGCCGGGTTGTCGCGAGCTCCTACAATGAGCAGTTCTTC
-	TRBV7-9	TRBD2	TRBJ2-1	CASSPGLAVGNEQFF	TGTGCCAGCAGCCCGGGACTAGCGGTAGGCAATGAGCAGTTCTTC
-	TRBV10-2	-	TRBJ2-7	CASSEAPEQYF	TGCGCCAGCAGTGAAGCGCCCGAGCAGTACTTC
-	TRBV20-1	-	TRBJ2-5	CSASPGPLMGEETQYF	TGCAGTGCTTCGCCTGGACCCTTAATGGGGGAAGAGACCCAGTACTTC
many	TRBV5-6	-	TRBJ2-7	CASSFGKARRSEQYF	TGTGCCAGCAGCTTCGGAAAGGCTCGTAGGTCCGAGCAGTACTTC
few	TRBV12-3/TRBV12-4	TRBD2	TRBJ2-5	CASSTRGTSGQETQYF	TGTGCCAGCAGTACCCGCGGGACTAGCGGACAAGAGACCCAGTACTTC
few	TRBV6-6	TRBD2	TRBJ2-3	CASSSKREVQDTQYF	TGTGCCAGCAGTTCCAAGCGGGAGGTGCAAGATACGCAGTATTTT
-	TRBV6-5	-	TRBJ2-4	CASSYSGGAGAKNIQYF	TGTGCCAGCAGTTACTCGGGTGGAGCGGGAGCCAAAAACATTCAGTACTTC
-	TRBV3-1	-	TRBJ2-1	CASSHHGPQGNEQFF	TGTGCCAGCAGCCACCACGGACCTCAGGGGAATGAGCAGTTCTTC
-	TRBV5-1	TRBD1	TRBJ2-5	CASSLDGTGVETQYF	TGCGCCAGCAGCTTGGACGGGACAGGGGTAGAGACCCAGTACTTC
-	TRBV7-9	TRBD2	TRBJ2-5	CASSLGLAARETQYF	TGTGCCAGCAGCTTGGGACTAGCCGCGCGAGAGACCCAGTACTTC
few	TRBV28	-	TRBJ1-4	CASSVVNEELFF	TGTGCCAGCAGCGTAGTGAATGAAGAACTGTTTTTT
few	TRBV29-1	-	TRBJ1-1	CSVEEVGTF	TGCAGCGTTGAAGAGGTCGGTACCTTT
few	TRBV20-1	TRBD1	TRBJ2-5	CSGDRGQETQYF	TGCAGTGGGGACAGGGGCCAAGAGACCCAGTACTTC
-	TRBV20-1	TRBD1	TRBJ2-1	CSAGQGASNEQFF	TGCAGTGCTGGACAGGGGGCATCCAATGAGCAGTTCTTC
few	TRBV9	TRBD1	TRBJ2-3	CASSVVGGEDTQYF	TGTGCCAGCAGCGTAGTAGGGGGCGAGGATACGCAGTATTTT
-	TRBV12-3/TRBV12-4	-	TRBJ2-3	CASSLNRSADTQYF	TGTGCCAGCAGTTTAAACAGGAGTGCAGATACGCAGTATTTT
few	TRBV30	-	TRBJ2-2	CAWRASEIGELFF	TGTGCCTGGAGGGCCTCGGAGATCGGGGAGCTGTTTTTT
-	TRBV25-1	-	TRBJ2-1	CVSSESRATQFF	TGTGTCAGCAGTGAATCTCGGGCGACTCAGTTCTTC
few	TRBV3-1	TRBD1	TRBJ2-3	CASSLRTGREYTQYF	TGTGCCAGCAGCCTGCGGACAGGAAGGGAATATACGCAGTATTTT
-	TRBV6-5	-	TRBJ1-5	CASKGSGNEPQHF	TGTGCCAGCAAGGGGTCGGGTAATGAGCCCCAGCATTTT
many	TRBV4-3	TRBD2	TRBJ2-7	CASSQGLAGSYEQYF	TGCGCCAGCAGCCAAGGACTAGCGGGCTCCTACGAGCAGTACTTC
few	TRBV7-9	TRBD1	TRBJ2-1	CASSFSPGQGYNEQFF	TGTGCCAGCAGCTTTTCCCCCGGACAGGGTTACAATGAGCAGTTCTTC
-	TRBV5-1	-	TRBJ2-1	CASSLGQEQFF	TGCGCCAGCAGCTTAGGCCAAGAGCAGTTCTTC
-	TRBV9	TRBD2	TRBJ2-1	CASSPFGGSGRGNEQFF	TGTGCCAGCAGCCCTTTCGGGGGTAGCGGGAGGGGCAATGAGCAGTTCTTC
-	TRBV5-1	-	TRBJ2-2	CASSRAETAGELFF	TGCGCCAGCAGCCGGGCAGAGACCGCCGGGGAGCTGTTTTTT
-	TRBV14	TRBD2	TRBJ2-1	CASSNPIAGVYNEQFF	TGTGCCAGCAGTAATCCAATAGCGGGAGTTTACAATGAGCAGTTCTTC
few	TRBV6-5	-	TRBJ2-7	CGSSFTQSSPYEQYF	TGTGGCAGCAGTTTCACCCAATCCTCCCCCTACGAGCAGTACTTC
few	TRBV6-5	-	TRBJ2-7	CASSYSTQGGEQYF	TGTGCCAGCAGTTACTCCACACAGGGAGGCGAGCAGTACTTC
-	TRBV3-1	-	TRBJ2-3	CASSQATAGADTQYF	TGTGCCAGCAGCCAAGCCACCGCTGGCGCAGATACGCAGTATTTT
few	TRBV12-3/TRBV12-4	-	TRBJ2-5	CASSMGTSETQYF	TGTGCCAGCAGTATGGGGACATCAGAGACCCAGTACTTC
few	TRBV29-1	TRBD2	TRBJ2-1	CSVEKSGGGNEQFF	TGCAGCGTTGAAAAGTCGGGAGGAGGGAATGAGCAGTTCTTC